The TCR beta chain under discussion was sequenced for a study of T cells in Graves' hyperthyroidism and ophthalmopathy. Authors of the study amplified TCR beta CDR3 regions from RNA transcripts. A set of HTBI primers served as the primers for a first-round RT-PCR of the TCR CDR3. TCRdb redid the calling of the multiplex PCR reads with MiXCR, one entry per CDR3 protein. This sample has 500,000 to 600,000 distinct CDR3 sequences, with roughly 45% found just once. What was sequenced was peripheral blood or thyroid tissue (not recorded which). This receptor was taken from an adult woman with Graves' disease, either hyperthyroidism or ophthalmopathy (not recorded which).

CDR3 residues: CASRYPGTVNEQYF. The DNA of the CDR3 is TGTGCCAGCAGGTATCCCGGGACAGTGAACGAGCAGTACTTC. The chain combines TRBV6-1 with TRBJ2-7; 7 bases map to TRBD1. The CDR3 loop spans 14 amino acids. V dropped 6 bases and J dropped 5; count of bases not matched to a gene: 10. Germline V gene lookup returns CDR1 MNHNS and CDR2 SASEGT.